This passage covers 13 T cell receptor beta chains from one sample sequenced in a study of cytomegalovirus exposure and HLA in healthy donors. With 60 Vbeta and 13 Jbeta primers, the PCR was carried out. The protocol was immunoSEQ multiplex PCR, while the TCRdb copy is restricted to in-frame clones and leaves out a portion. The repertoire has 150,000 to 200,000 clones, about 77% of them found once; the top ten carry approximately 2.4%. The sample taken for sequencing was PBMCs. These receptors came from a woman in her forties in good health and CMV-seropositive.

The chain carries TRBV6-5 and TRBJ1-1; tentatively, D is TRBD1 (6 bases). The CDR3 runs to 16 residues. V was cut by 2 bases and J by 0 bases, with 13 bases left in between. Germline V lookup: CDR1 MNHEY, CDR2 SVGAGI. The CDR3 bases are TGTGCCAGCAGTTACGAAGGACAGCTCATGAACACTGAAGCTTTCTTT. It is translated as CASSYEGQLMNTEAFF.

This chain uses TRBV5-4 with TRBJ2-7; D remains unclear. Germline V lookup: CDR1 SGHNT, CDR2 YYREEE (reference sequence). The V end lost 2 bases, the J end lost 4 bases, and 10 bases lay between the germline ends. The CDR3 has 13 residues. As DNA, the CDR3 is TGTGCCAGCAGCTTACAGAGTCCATACGAGCAGTACTTC. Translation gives CASSLQSPYEQYF.

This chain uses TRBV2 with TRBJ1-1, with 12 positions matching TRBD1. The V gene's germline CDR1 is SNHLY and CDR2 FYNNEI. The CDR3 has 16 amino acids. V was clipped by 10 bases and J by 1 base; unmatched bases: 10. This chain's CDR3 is CATRPGTGGWNTEAFF. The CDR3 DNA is TGTGCCACCAGACCCGGGACAGGGGGCTGGAACACTGAAGCTTTCTTT.

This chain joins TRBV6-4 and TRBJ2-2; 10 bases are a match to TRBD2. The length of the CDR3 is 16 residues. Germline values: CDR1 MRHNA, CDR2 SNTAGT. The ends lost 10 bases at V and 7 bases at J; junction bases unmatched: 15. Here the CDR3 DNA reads TGTGCCAAGCAAACCAGCGGGGGGGCTAAAGACGGGGAGCTGTTTTTT. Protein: CAKQTSGGAKDGELFF.

The DNA of the CDR3 is TGTGCCAGCAGCCACGAGCCTTACAGGGGGCAAGGGAACACTGAAGCTTTCTTT. Its translation: CASSHEPYRGQGNTEAFF. The chain carries TRBV7-8 and TRBJ1-1, with 9 bases fitting TRBD1. The V gene end was trimmed by 5 bases and the J gene end by 1 base; junction bases not matched to a gene: 14. CDR3 length: 18 residues. The germline gives CDR1 SGHVS, CDR2 FQNEAQ.

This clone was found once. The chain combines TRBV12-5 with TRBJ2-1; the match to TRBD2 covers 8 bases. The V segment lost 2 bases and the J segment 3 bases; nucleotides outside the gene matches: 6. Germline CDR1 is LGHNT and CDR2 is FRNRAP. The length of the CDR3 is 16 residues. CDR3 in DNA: TGTGCTAGTGGTTTGCCGAGCGGGAGTAGCTACAATGAGCAGTTCTTC. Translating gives CASGLPSGSSYNEQFF.

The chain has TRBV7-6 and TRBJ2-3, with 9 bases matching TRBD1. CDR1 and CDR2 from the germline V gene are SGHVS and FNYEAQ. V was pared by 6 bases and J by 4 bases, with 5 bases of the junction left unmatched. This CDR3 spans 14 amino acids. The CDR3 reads CASSPGTGPDTQYF. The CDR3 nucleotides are TGTGCCAGCAGTCCCGGGACAGGGCCAGATACGCAGTATTTT.

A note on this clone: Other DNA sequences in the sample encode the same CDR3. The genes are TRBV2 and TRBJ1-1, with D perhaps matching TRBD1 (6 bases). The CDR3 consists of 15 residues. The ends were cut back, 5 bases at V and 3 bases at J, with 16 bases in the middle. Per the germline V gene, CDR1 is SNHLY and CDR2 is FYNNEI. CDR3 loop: CASSFEGGGDTEAFF. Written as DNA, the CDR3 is TGTGCCAGCAGTTTTGAAGGGGGGGGAGACACTGAAGCTTTCTTT.

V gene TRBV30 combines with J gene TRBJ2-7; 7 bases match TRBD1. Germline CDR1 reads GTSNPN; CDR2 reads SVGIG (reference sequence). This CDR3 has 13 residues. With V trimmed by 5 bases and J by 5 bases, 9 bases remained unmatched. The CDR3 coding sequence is TGTGCCTGGGCAATCCAGGGGGTCCACGAGCAGTACTTC. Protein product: CAWAIQGVHEQYF.

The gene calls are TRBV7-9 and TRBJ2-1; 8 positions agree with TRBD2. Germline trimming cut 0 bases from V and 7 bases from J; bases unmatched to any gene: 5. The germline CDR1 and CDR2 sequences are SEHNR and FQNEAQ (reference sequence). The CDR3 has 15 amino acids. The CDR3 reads CASSLAYASGNEQFF. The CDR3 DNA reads TGTGCCAGCAGCTTAGCGTACGCTAGCGGGAATGAGCAGTTCTTC.

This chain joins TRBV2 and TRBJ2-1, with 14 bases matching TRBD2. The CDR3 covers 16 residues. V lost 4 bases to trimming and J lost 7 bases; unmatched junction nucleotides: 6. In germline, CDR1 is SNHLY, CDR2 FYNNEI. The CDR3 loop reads CASSVTRLAGGNEQFF. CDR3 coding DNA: TGTGCCAGCAGTGTAACGCGACTAGCGGGGGGGAATGAGCAGTTCTTC.

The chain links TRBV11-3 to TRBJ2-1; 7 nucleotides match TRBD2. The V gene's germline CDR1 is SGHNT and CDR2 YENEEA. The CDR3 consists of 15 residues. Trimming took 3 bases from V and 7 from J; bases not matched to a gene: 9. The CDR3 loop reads CASSLAGGSMNEQFF. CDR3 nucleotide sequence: TGTGCCAGCAGCTTGGCGGGCGGGAGCATGAATGAGCAGTTCTTC. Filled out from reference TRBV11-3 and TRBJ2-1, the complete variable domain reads EAGVVQSPRYKIIEKKQPVAFWCNPISGHNTLYWYLQNLGQGPELLIRYENEEAVDDSQLPKDRFSAERLKGVDSTLKIQPAELGDSAVYLCASSLAGGSMNEQFFGPGTRLTVL.

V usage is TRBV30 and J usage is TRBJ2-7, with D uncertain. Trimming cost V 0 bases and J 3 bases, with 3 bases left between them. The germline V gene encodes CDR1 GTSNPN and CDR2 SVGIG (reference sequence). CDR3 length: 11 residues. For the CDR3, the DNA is TGTGCCTGGAGTGTGCGCTACGAGCAGTACTTC. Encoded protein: CAWSVRYEQYF.